Listed below are T cell receptor beta chains from one sample, sequenced in a study of cytotoxic CD8 clonotypes in ibrutinib-treated CLL. Using immunoSEQ multiplex PCR, the repertoire was profiled, and TCRdb retains in-frame clones only, with some absent. The data show hundreds of thousands of clones, with roughly 70% seen just once and 15% held by the top ten. The material sequenced was PBMCs, taken after 24 months of ibrutinib treatment. The receptors come from a human donor with chronic lymphocytic leukemia. Each CDR3 is given without its conserved first and last residue.

j_call: TRBJ1-2
cdr3_length: 16
v_call: TRBV13
cdr3_aa: ASSLSLGMRDTNYGYT

j_call: TRBJ2-7
cdr3_length: 12
v_call: TRBV7-3
cdr3_aa: ASSLKAGPVVQY

j_call: TRBJ2-1
cdr3_length: 13
v_call: TRBV7-9
cdr3_aa: ASSLSGLVDNEQF

j_call: TRBJ2-5
cdr3_length: 11
v_call: TRBV30
cdr3_aa: AWSVRASETQY

j_call: TRBJ2-6
cdr3_length: 13
v_call: TRBV27
cdr3_aa: ASSLRGSGANVLT

j_call: TRBJ1-2
cdr3_length: 10
v_call: TRBV28
cdr3_aa: ASSLQPYGYT

j_call: TRBJ1-2
cdr3_length: 12
v_call: TRBV28
cdr3_aa: ASIGGDRGYGYT

j_call: TRBJ1-3
cdr3_length: 10
v_call: TRBV29-1
cdr3_aa: SIASSGNTIY

j_call: TRBJ1-1
cdr3_length: 12
v_call: TRBV28
cdr3_aa: ASSSLGGNTEAF

j_call: TRBJ2-2
cdr3_length: 9
v_call: TRBV20-1
cdr3_aa: SATNTGELF

j_call: TRBJ2-2
cdr3_length: 11
v_call: TRBV27
cdr3_aa: ASRLGTTGELF

j_call: TRBJ2-1
cdr3_length: 13
v_call: TRBV5-1
cdr3_aa: ASSPGTATYNEQF

j_call: TRBJ1-4
cdr3_length: 10
v_call: TRBV6-5
cdr3_aa: ASGRGGEKLF

j_call: TRBJ2-7
cdr3_length: 11
v_call: TRBV4-1
cdr3_aa: ASSQEGIYEQY

j_call: TRBJ2-7
cdr3_length: 13
v_call: TRBV28
cdr3_aa: ASTLRLIVSYEQY

j_call: TRBJ2-1
cdr3_length: 9
v_call: TRBV5-6
cdr3_aa: ASSLYDEQF

j_call: TRBJ2-3
cdr3_length: 13
v_call: TRBV7-6
cdr3_aa: ASSEAGASTDTQY

j_call: TRBJ1-5
cdr3_length: 11
v_call: TRBV18
cdr3_aa: ASSVGVLEPQH

j_call: TRBJ2-2
cdr3_length: 12
v_call: TRBV6-5
cdr3_aa: ASSYSGETGELF

j_call: TRBJ1-1
cdr3_length: 12
v_call: TRBV19
cdr3_aa: ASSPLGGNTEAF

j_call: TRBJ2-2
cdr3_length: 10
v_call: TRBV28
cdr3_aa: ASRDPGGELF

j_call: TRBJ2-7
cdr3_length: 13
v_call: TRBV7-3
cdr3_aa: ASSPYDSSSYEQY

j_call: TRBJ2-2
cdr3_length: 10
v_call: TRBV29-1
cdr3_aa: SVAGNTAELF

j_call: TRBJ1-4
cdr3_length: 12
v_call: TRBV10-1
cdr3_aa: ASSEGGTNEKLF

j_call: TRBJ2-3
cdr3_length: 11
v_call: TRBV2
cdr3_aa: ASRRPGTDTQY

j_call: TRBJ2-1
cdr3_length: 13
v_call: TRBV7-3
cdr3_aa: ASSNGLADYNEQF

j_call: TRBJ2-1
cdr3_length: 11
v_call: TRBV28
cdr3_aa: ASLARSYNEQF

j_call: TRBJ2-7
cdr3_length: 10
v_call: TRBV2
cdr3_aa: ASSDEGNEQY

j_call: TRBJ2-7
cdr3_length: 12
v_call: TRBV5-4
cdr3_aa: ASSSGLNPYEQY

j_call: TRBJ2-7
cdr3_length: 12
v_call: TRBV5-6
cdr3_aa: ASSLGPLGDEQY

j_call: TRBJ2-5
cdr3_length: 14
v_call: TRBV14
cdr3_aa: ASSQTWTDLKETQY

j_call: TRBJ2-1
cdr3_length: 14
v_call: TRBV27
cdr3_aa: ASSQLAGGLVNEQF

j_call: TRBJ1-2
cdr3_length: 13
v_call: TRBV29-1
cdr3_aa: SVEDRDREVLSYT

j_call: TRBJ2-1
cdr3_length: 10
v_call: TRBV25-1
cdr3_aa: ASSAGINEQF

j_call: TRBJ2-7
cdr3_length: 11
v_call: TRBV28
cdr3_aa: ASSLGHGYEQY

j_call: TRBJ2-7
cdr3_length: 12
v_call: TRBV28
cdr3_aa: ASGSGGEGGEQY

j_call: TRBJ2-1
cdr3_length: 12
v_call: TRBV6-5
cdr3_aa: ASSRLAGATEQF

j_call: TRBJ2-1
cdr3_length: 11
v_call: TRBV5-4
cdr3_aa: ASSLGQSNEQF

j_call: TRBJ2-5
cdr3_length: 13
v_call: TRBV5-1
cdr3_aa: ASSFTQVVGETQY

j_call: TRBJ1-5
cdr3_length: 16
v_call: TRBV5-8
cdr3_aa: ASSSSTGVWAINQPQH

j_call: TRBJ2-7
cdr3_length: 12
v_call: TRBV6-5
cdr3_aa: ASSRDHRVNEQY

j_call: TRBJ2-2
cdr3_length: 13
v_call: TRBV9
cdr3_aa: ASTLTPGNTGELF

j_call: TRBJ1-2
cdr3_length: 11
v_call: TRBV6-1
cdr3_aa: ASSPKTGDGYT

j_call: TRBJ2-1
cdr3_length: 14
v_call: TRBV7-9
cdr3_aa: ASSLRGRDSYNEQF